This record covers a single T cell receptor (beta chain). Antigen unknown. The data were taken from a study of T cell responses to AZD1222 COVID-19 vaccine. Across the whole study: It was second doses at about 4 or about 12 weeks that were pooled. General study findings and limits: White British donors predominated, females outnumbered males, and clonal diversity was possibly underestimated. Researchers took repertoire samples only after the peak T cell response had come.

CDR1 is MNHEY and CDR2 is SVGAGI in the germline V gene. V lost 9 bases, J lost 0 bases, and 13 bases lay in between. CDR3 size: 14 residues. The method was immunoSEQ multiplex PCR; TCRdb's version includes in-frame clones alone and lacks a portion of them. The data contain about 86,000 clones, around 90% of them singletons. The sample was peripheral blood, taken on day 0 of AZD1222 vaccination. The V call is TRBV6-5, the J call TRBJ2-3; D is uncertain. The clonotype comes from an adult in good health. The CDR3 nucleotides read TGTGCCAGTAGTATAGGGTCCAGCACAGATACGCAGTATTTT. The encoded protein is CASSIGSSTDTQYF.